This is a list of T cell receptor beta chains from one sample in a study of PD-1 blockade in classical Hodgkin lymphoma. Here immunoSEQ multiplex PCR was the method, and the copy in TCRdb shows in-frame clones only, minus some. The profile covers roughly 7,000 clones, with 78% appearing a single time and roughly 8.1% taken by the ten largest. The sequencing input was peripheral blood mononuclear cells (PBMCs). These TCRs come from a human donor with classical Hodgkin lymphoma. The CDR3 runs from the conserved cysteine through the conserved F or W. Fields, in order: J gene, clone size, CDR3 length, D gene, V gene, CDR3 protein, CDR3 DNA. The D gene is left open where the match is weak. Rows may omit the clone size; those that give it use once, few, many or a size class.

J gene: TRBJ1-1; clone size: few; CDR3 length: 15; D gene: -; V gene: TRBV5-1; CDR3 protein: CASSLEGAGITEAFF; CDR3 DNA: TGCGCCAGCAGCTTGGAAGGGGCAGGGATCACTGAAGCTTTCTTT
J gene: TRBJ2-5; clone size: medium-sized; CDR3 length: 14; D gene: TRBD1; V gene: TRBV2; CDR3 protein: CASTTSGGLETQYF; CDR3 DNA: TGTGCCAGCACCACCTCAGGGGGCCTGGAGACCCAGTACTTC
J gene: TRBJ2-1; clone size: -; CDR3 length: 16; D gene: -; V gene: TRBV30; CDR3 protein: CAWSFRGIRVYNEQFF; CDR3 DNA: TGTGCCTGGAGCTTTCGGGGGATACGAGTTTACAATGAGCAGTTCTTC
J gene: TRBJ2-2; clone size: -; CDR3 length: 15; D gene: -; V gene: TRBV5-1; CDR3 protein: CASSLDSRGTGELFF; CDR3 DNA: TGCGCCAGCAGCTTGGACTCCCGAGGCACCGGGGAGCTGTTTTTT
J gene: TRBJ2-1; clone size: few; CDR3 length: 14; D gene: -; V gene: TRBV6-4; CDR3 protein: CASSFQGQSNEQFF; CDR3 DNA: TGTGCCAGCAGTTTCCAAGGACAGTCCAATGAGCAGTTCTTC
J gene: TRBJ2-1; clone size: -; CDR3 length: 15; D gene: -; V gene: TRBV25-1; CDR3 protein: CASSDSRGLDNEQFF; CDR3 DNA: TGTGCCAGCAGTGATTCCCGGGGACTTGACAATGAGCAGTTCTTC
J gene: TRBJ2-5; clone size: -; CDR3 length: 13; D gene: -; V gene: TRBV4-1; CDR3 protein: CASSPDLQETQYF; CDR3 DNA: TGCGCCAGCAGCCCGGACCTACAAGAGACCCAGTACTTC
J gene: TRBJ1-6; clone size: -; CDR3 length: 13; D gene: -; V gene: TRBV6-6; CDR3 protein: CASKNSYNSPLHF; CDR3 DNA: TGTGCCAGCAAAAACTCCTATAATTCACCCCTCCACTTT
J gene: TRBJ2-7; clone size: few; CDR3 length: 16; D gene: TRBD2; V gene: TRBV7-8; CDR3 protein: CASSGTSGRIGNEQYF; CDR3 DNA: TGTGCCAGCAGCGGGACTAGCGGGAGAATAGGGAACGAGCAGTACTTC
J gene: TRBJ2-7; clone size: -; CDR3 length: 14; D gene: -; V gene: TRBV18; CDR3 protein: CASSPQQTFYEQYF; CDR3 DNA: TGTGCCAGCTCACCACAACAAACCTTCTACGAGCAGTACTTC
J gene: TRBJ2-2; clone size: -; CDR3 length: 17; D gene: TRBD1; V gene: TRBV9; CDR3 protein: CASSVATDRVDTGELFF; CDR3 DNA: TGTGCCAGCAGCGTAGCTACGGACAGGGTAGACACCGGGGAGCTGTTTTTT
J gene: TRBJ1-2; clone size: -; CDR3 length: 13; D gene: -; V gene: TRBV9; CDR3 protein: CASSATENYGYTF; CDR3 DNA: TGTGCCAGCAGCGCGACAGAGAACTATGGCTACACCTTC